This T cell receptor beta chain was captured by sequencing in a study of glioma-infiltrating T cells after dendritic cell vaccination. A word on this clone: Its specificity is not known.

Study results and caveats: The cohort had few patients with full blood and tumor sets.

The assay was immunoSEQ multiplex PCR, and TCRdb's table has in-frame clones only and misses some. The repertoire holds 93,000 or so clones, roughly 79% seen once, with approximately 12% in the top ten. V shed 10 bases, J shed 2 bases, and the junction held 11 bases outside the gene matches. CDR3 length: 15 amino acids. The germline V gene has CDR1 LNHDA and CDR2 SQIVND (reference sequence). The source material was blood, sampled before dendritic cell vaccination. The chain has TRBV19 and TRBJ2-1; 7 bases line up with TRBD1. The sequence was collected from a human donor with glioblastoma. The CDR3 DNA is TGTGCCACCCTCCCCCAGGGGGACCCCTACAATGAGCAGTTCTTC. It codes for CATLPQGDPYNEQFF.